The next 29 T cell receptor beta chains were all read from a single sample in a study of cytomegalovirus exposure and HLA in healthy donors. Method: immunoSEQ multiplex PCR; TCRdb's copy keeps in-frame clones and lacks some. The sample lists 250,000 to 300,000 clones; approximately 86% were seen once. Specimen: PBMCs. These receptors originate from a young woman in good health and CMV-seronegative.

The chain recombines TRBV19 with TRBJ2-3, with a possible D match to TRBD1 (6 bases). The CDR3 consists of 15 residues. Germline CDR1 is LNHDA and CDR2 is SQIVND (reference sequence). Trimming pared 4 bases from V and 5 bases from J, leaving 16 bases between. The DNA for the CDR3 is TGTGCCAGTAGTAGAACCCAAACAGGGAAAGATACGCAGTATTTT. Translating it yields CASSRTQTGKDTQYF.

In regard to this clone: The sample holds other DNA sequences that translate to the same CDR3. The chain couples TRBV27 to TRBJ2-7, with TRBD1 matching 7 bases. Germline-derived CDR1 and CDR2 are MNHEY and SMNVEV (reference sequence). V lost 6 bases to trimming and J lost 0 bases; unmatched junction nucleotides: 2. The CDR3 loop spans 13 amino acids. The DNA for the CDR3 is TGTGCCAGCAGCCGGGACAGCTCCTACGAGCAGTACTTC. Protein product: CASSRDSSYEQYF.

CDR3 DNA: TGTGCCAGCAGCTGGGGGGACAGGGCGGACCACGAGCAGTACTTC. This encodes CASSWGDRADHEQYF. The chain combines TRBV5-6 with TRBJ2-7, with TRBD1 identical over 9 bases. Germline V gene lookup returns CDR1 SGHDT and CDR2 YYEEEE. This CDR3 contains 15 residues. With V trimmed by 3 bases and J by 5 bases, 9 bases remained unmatched.

This clone was seen a few times. V usage is TRBV19 and J usage is TRBJ1-5, with 7 positions matching TRBD1. There are 15 residues in the CDR3. Unmatched junction bases numbered 5, after V lost 3 bases and J lost 3 bases. Germline lookup yields CDR1 LNHDA and CDR2 SQIVND (reference sequence). CDR3 region: CASSIDRAANQPQHF. CDR3 nucleotides: TGTGCCAGTAGTATTGACAGGGCTGCCAATCAGCCCCAGCATTTT.

J is TRBJ1-2 and V is TRBV27, with D possibly TRBD1 on 6 matching bases. The V gene's germline CDR1 is MNHEY and CDR2 SMNVEV (reference sequence). The length of the CDR3 is 17 residues. V was pared by 8 bases and J by 0 bases, with 22 bases between. CDR3 loop: CASGSPFRTVTNYGYTF. The CDR3 DNA follows: TGTGCCAGCGGTTCGCCTTTTAGGACAGTCACTAACTATGGCTACACCTTC.

The chain recombines TRBV6-1 with TRBJ1-5, with no clear D. This CDR3 is built from 14 residues. CDR1 is MNHNS, CDR2 SASEGT, per germline. Deletions cut 0 bases from V and 6 bases from J, with 9 bases between. The CDR3 DNA reads TGTGCCAGCAGTGAAGCCCAACGAGGTCAGCCCCAGCATTTT. Amino acid sequence: CASSEAQRGQPQHF.

The J gene is TRBJ1-2, the V gene TRBV10-1, with unresolved D. Per germline, CDR1 WNHNN and CDR2 SYGVQD (reference sequence). V gave up 0 bases and J gave up 4 bases, with 6 bases separating them. The CDR3 spans 13 residues. CDR3 DNA: TGCGCCAGCAGTGAGTCGGTAGTCTATGGCTACACCTTC. Amino acids: CASSESVVYGYTF.

V and J are TRBV28 and TRBJ1-4; no definite D call. Trimming removed 6 bases from V and 6 bases from J, with 8 bases in between. This CDR3 contains 12 residues. Germline V CDR1 and CDR2: MDHEN, SYDVKM. This CDR3 is CASREGDEKLFF. The CDR3 bases are TGTGCCAGCAGGGAGGGAGATGAAAAACTGTTTTTT.

As to this clone: An end of the junction does not agree with germline; a read error may underlie this. The chain couples TRBV13 to TRBJ2-7; 9 nucleotides align to TRBD2. CDR1 is PRHDT and CDR2 is FYEKMQ in the germline V gene (reference sequence). The length of the CDR3 is 13 residues. CDR3 region: CASSLGASGTLLF. The CDR3 nucleotides are TGTGCCAGCAGCTTAGGCGCTAGCGGGACTCTATTATTC. The variable domain in full, completed from reference TRBV13 and TRBJ2-7, reads AAGVIQSPRHLIKEKRETATLKCYPIPRHDTVYWYQQGPGQDPQFLISFYEKMQSDKGSIPDRFSAQQFSDYHSELNMSSLELGDSALYFCASSLGASGTLLFGPGTRLTVT.

The rearrangement links TRBV7-2 to TRBJ2-1; the D gene is possibly TRBD2 (5 bases). The CDR3 covers 14 residues. Germline V gene lookup returns CDR1 SGHTA and CDR2 FQGNSA. Trimming stripped 4 bases from V and 8 bases from J, with 15 bases between. CDR3 loop: CASSSRGTRYEQFF. CDR3 bases: TGTGCCAGCAGCTCCCGAGGAACTAGGTATGAGCAGTTCTTC.

The gene calls are TRBV11-3 and TRBJ2-1, with D perhaps TRBD2 (6 bases). CDR1 and CDR2 from the germline V gene are SGHNT and YENEEA. The CDR3 is made up of 17 amino acids. Deletions cut 1 base from V and 4 bases from J, with 17 bases between. CDR3 sequence (DNA): TGTGCCAGCAGCTTAGGCGGAGCGGGCACCTCGTACAATGAGCAGTTCTTC. Its protein is CASSLGGAGTSYNEQFF.

The chain combines TRBV5-1 with TRBJ2-3, with 8 bases identical to TRBD1. This CDR3 is 14 amino acids long. CDR1 is SGHRS and CDR2 is YFSETQ in the germline V gene. V gave up 5 bases and J gave up 5 bases; unmatched junction bases: 7. The CDR3 region is CASRGTGAGDTQYF. As DNA, the CDR3 is TGCGCCAGCAGGGGGACAGGAGCGGGAGATACGCAGTATTTT.

This chain uses TRBV30 with TRBJ2-7, with 12 nucleotides matching TRBD1. Germline V gives CDR1 GTSNPN, CDR2 SVGIG (reference sequence). The CDR3 has 15 residues. V was clipped by 3 bases and J by 2 bases; unmatched bases: 5. CDR3 coding DNA: TGTGCCTGGAGCTTGGGACAGGGGGCGCCCTACGAGCAGTACTTC. It specifies CAWSLGQGAPYEQYF.

This clone occurred once. V is TRBV7-2 and J is TRBJ2-5, with D maybe TRBD1 (5 bases). CDR3 length: 14 residues. Germline loops: CDR1 SGHTA, CDR2 FQGNSA. Deletions cut 5 bases from V and 1 base from J, with 11 bases between. For the CDR3, the DNA is TGTGCCAGCAGCACAACAGGCGGCCAAGAGACCCAGTACTTC. Residues: CASSTTGGQETQYF.

This chain links TRBV7-3 with TRBJ2-2, with 7 positions matching TRBD2. The CDR3 spans 16 residues. Germline values: CDR1 SGHTA, CDR2 FQGTGA. The trim removed 5 bases at V and 0 bases at J, leaving 6 bases unmatched. The DNA of the CDR3 is TGTGCCAGCAGCCTTCGGACTAGGGCGAACACCGGGGAGCTGTTTTTT. This codes for CASSLRTRANTGELFF.

The V and J genes are TRBV5-6 and TRBJ2-7, with D tentatively TRBD2 (6 bases). The germline V gene encodes CDR1 SGHDT and CDR2 YYEEEE. CDR3 length: 14 residues. V lost 2 bases, J lost 6 bases, and 15 bases lay in between. The CDR3 DNA is TGTGCCAGCAGCTTCCGGACGGGGGTGGCCGAGCAGTACTTC. Residues: CASSFRTGVAEQYF.

In this sample, this clone turned up once. The V and J genes are TRBV6-6 and TRBJ1-2; D gene uncertain. Germline CDR1 is MNHNY and CDR2 is SVGAGI (reference sequence). Trimming took 4 bases from V and 5 from J, leaving 11 bases between them. The CDR3 has 13 amino acids. This CDR3 reads CASSFGSEYGYTF. The CDR3 bases are TGTGCCAGCAGTTTTGGGTCGGAGTATGGCTACACCTTC.

J is TRBJ1-3 and V is TRBV9; TRBD1 matches 7 bases. Trimming removed 0 bases from V and 0 bases from J; junction bases left unmatched: 3. The V gene's germline CDR1 is SGDLS and CDR2 YYNGEE. The CDR3 runs to 16 residues. CDR3 sequence: CASSVADRDSGNTIYF. The CDR3 DNA reads as TGTGCCAGCAGCGTAGCAGACAGGGACTCTGGAAACACCATATATTTT. The full variable domain, rest sourced from reference TRBV9 and TRBJ1-3, is DSGVTQTPKHLITATGQRVTLRCSPRSGDLSVYWYQQSLDQGLQFLIQYYNGEERAKGNILERFSAQQFPDLHSELNLSSLELGDSALYFCASSVADRDSGNTIYFGEGSWLTVV.

The chain is built from TRBV5-4 and TRBJ1-3; 10 bases are a match to TRBD1. CDR3 length equals 15 residues. Germline assignment: CDR1 SGHNT and CDR2 YYREEE (reference sequence). Losses at the gene ends were 3 bases for V and 3 bases for J; bases not matched to a gene: 3. The CDR3 coding sequence is TGTGCCAGCAGCTGGGACAGGGGAAATGGAAACACCATATATTTT. Its protein product is CASSWDRGNGNTIYF.

This chain uses TRBV27 with TRBJ2-2; D is perhaps TRBD2 (6 bases). Trimming took off 5 bases at V and 6 bases at J, with 22 bases between the two ends. This CDR3 has 17 amino acids. In germline, CDR1 is MNHEY, CDR2 SMNVEV (reference sequence). In DNA, the CDR3 is TGTGCCAGCAGTCCCCGGAGGGAACAATACCGGGCCGGGGAGCTGTTTTTT. It encodes CASSPRREQYRAGELFF.

V gene TRBV5-6 combines with J gene TRBJ1-2; 8 bases fit TRBD1. The CDR3 is made up of 15 amino acids. Germline V lookup: CDR1 SGHDT, CDR2 YYEEEE. The trim removed 3 bases at V and 5 bases at J, leaving 9 bases unmatched. The CDR3 nucleotides read TGTGCCAGCAGCTCATCCGGGACAGGATCATATGGCTACACCTTC. It yields the protein CASSSSGTGSYGYTF.

This clone was found once. The chain links TRBV5-1 to TRBJ2-2; 8 bases are a match to TRBD1. CDR3 size: 15 residues. CDR1 and CDR2 (germline): SGHRS, YFSETQ. V shed 1 base and J 6 bases; nucleotides not matched to a gene: 5. CDR3 in DNA: TGCGCCAGCAGCTTGTCACAGGGGGACTCCGGGGAGCTGTTTTTT. Translating it yields CASSLSQGDSGELFF.

The rearrangement uses TRBV30 and TRBJ2-2; 8 bases are shared with TRBD1. The V gene's germline CDR1 is GTSNPN and CDR2 SVGIG (reference sequence). After removal of 3 bases from V and 4 bases from J, the junction contained 1 base not matched to a gene. The CDR3 length is 13 residues. CDR3 sequence (DNA): TGTGCCTGGAGCACAGGGGGCACCGGGGAGCTGTTTTTT. Its translation: CAWSTGGTGELFF.

The V call is TRBV7-9, the J call TRBJ1-5; D not resolved. The CDR3 runs 13 residues. The germline V gene encodes CDR1 SEHNR and CDR2 FQNEAQ (reference sequence). Trimming cost V 5 bases and J 2 bases, with 7 bases left between them. The CDR3 DNA sequence: TGTGCCAGCAGCGTAGTCGGCAATCAGCCCCAGCATTTT. Amino acid sequence: CASSVVGNQPQHF.

J is TRBJ1-2 and V is TRBV4-3, with D uncertain. This CDR3 is 14 amino acids long. In germline, CDR1 is LGHNA, CDR2 YSLEER. V shed 4 bases and J shed 8 bases, with 17 bases lying between them. Here the CDR3 reads CASSPETSSSGYTF. CDR3 DNA sequence: TGCGCCAGCAGCCCGGAGACCTCCAGTAGCGGCTACACCTTC.

This clone has only a few counts. The chain uses TRBV19 and TRBJ2-3, with 10 bases fitting TRBD2. Per germline, CDR1 LNHDA and CDR2 SQIVND (reference sequence). CDR3 length: 17 residues. V was pared by 3 bases and J by 2 bases, with 8 bases of the junction left unmatched. Written as DNA, the CDR3 is TGTGCCAGTAGTATTTCGCTAGCGGGAGCGCTCACAGATACGCAGTATTTT. Its protein product is CASSISLAGALTDTQYF.

The V gene is TRBV6-5, the J gene TRBJ2-7; TRBD1 matches at 7 bases. The CDR3 is made up of 16 amino acids. The J segment lost 4 bases and the V segment lost 2 bases, leaving 11 bases of the junction unmatched. CDR1 MNHEY and CDR2 SVGAGI come from the germline V gene. CDR3 sequence (DNA): TGTGCCAGCAGTTACGGAGATGGGACAGAGATTTACGAGCAGTACTTC. Translated: CASSYGDGTEIYEQYF.

J is TRBJ1-1 and V is TRBV18, with D maybe TRBD1 (6 bases). Trimming cost V 3 bases and J 1 base, with 9 bases left between them. Germline loops: CDR1 KGHSH, CDR2 LQKENI. The CDR3 sequence is 14 residues long. CDR3 residues: CASSPLTGNTEAFF. In DNA form, the CDR3 reads TGTGCCAGCTCACCTTTGACAGGGAACACTGAAGCTTTCTTT.

This rearrangement joins TRBV5-1 to TRBJ2-5; no clear D gene. This CDR3 is 13 amino acids long. CDR1 and CDR2 (germline): SGHRS, YFSETQ. V lost 3 bases to trimming and J lost 5 bases, with 11 bases between them. In DNA, the CDR3 is TGCGCCAGCAGCTCCGCCGGTTCTGAGACCCAGTACTTC. It yields the protein CASSSAGSETQYF.